Listed below are T cell receptor beta chains from one sample, sequenced in a study of control samples from healthy donors and cancer patients. Data came from immunoSEQ multiplex PCR; TCRdb stores just in-frame clones and leaves some out. Of tens of thousands of clones listed, 90% to 95% were seen once; the top ten hold approximately 14%. Specimen: blood. These TCRs come from a man aged 25-40 years in good health. Both conserved end residues are part of each CDR3. A D gene is named only where the DNA matches it firmly. Part of the rows lack a size; the others show once, few, many or a class for expanded clones.

abundance	j_gene	d_gene	v_gene	CDR3nt	CDR3aa
.	TRBJ2-1	.	TRBV5-1	TGCGCCAGCAGCTTGGTAGCGCGAAGCTCCTACAATGAGCAGTTCTTC	CASSLVARSSYNEQFF
.	TRBJ2-5	TRBD2	TRBV11-1	TGTGCCAGCAGCCTGTTAGCGGGGGGCCAAGAGACCCAGTACTTC	CASSLLAGGQETQYF
.	TRBJ2-5	.	TRBV5-1	TGCGCCAGCAGCTGGGATTACGGGCCCAGGGAAGAGACCCAGTACTTC	CASSWDYGPREETQYF
.	TRBJ2-7	TRBD2	TRBV27	TGTGCCAGCAGTTTAAGGACTAGCGGGAATCAGGGCTACGAGCAGTACTTC	CASSLRTSGNQGYEQYF
.	TRBJ1-3	.	TRBV28	TGTGCCAGCAGTCCGAGGTTAGGGAACACCATATATTTT	CASSPRLGNTIYF
.	TRBJ2-1	.	TRBV6-5	TGTGCCAGCAGTTACGGCCACGTTCCGGGCTCGAGTGAGCAGTTCTTC	CASSYGHVPGSSEQFF
.	TRBJ2-3	.	TRBV2	TGTGCCAGCAGTGAGGGGAGAGATACGCAGTATTTT	CASSEGRDTQYF
.	TRBJ2-5	TRBD1	TRBV27	TGTGCCAGCAGTATCGGGACAGGGACGAAGACCCAGTACTTC	CASSIGTGTKTQYF
.	TRBJ1-2	.	TRBV15	TGTGCCACCAGCAGAGACGAGGGGCGGGTCTATGGCTACACCTTC	CATSRDEGRVYGYTF
.	TRBJ1-1	TRBD1	TRBV4-2	TGTGCCAGCAGCCAGGAACAGGGGGCGGGCACTGAAGCTTTCTTT	CASSQEQGAGTEAFF
.	TRBJ2-5	.	TRBV10-3	TGTGCCATCAGTGAACAGGAGAGGACCCAGTACTTC	CAISEQERTQYF
.	TRBJ2-6	.	TRBV5-1	TGCGCCAGCAGCCCGGTCTCTGGGGCCAACGTCCTGACTTTC	CASSPVSGANVLTF
.	TRBJ1-6	TRBD1	TRBV7-9	TGTGCCAGCAGCCCTTTGACAGGGGGCGAATCACCCCTCCACTTT	CASSPLTGGESPLHF
once	TRBJ1-2	.	TRBV12-5	TGTGCTAGTGGTTTGGTAACCTCCTGGAGGGACTATGGCTACACCTTC	CASGLVTSWRDYGYTF
.	TRBJ2-7	TRBD2	TRBV4-2	TGTGCCAGCAGCCAAGGGGCGGGAGGGGCCTTCTACGAGCAGTACTTC	CASSQGAGGAFYEQYF
once	TRBJ2-3	.	TRBV5-6	TGTGCCAGCAGCTCCCGACTAACCCTTAGCACAGATACGCAGTATTTT	CASSSRLTLSTDTQYF
.	TRBJ2-2	.	TRBV9	TGTGCCAGCAGCGTAGAGGGCACCGGGGAGCTGTTTTTT	CASSVEGTGELFF
once	TRBJ1-1	.	TRBV24-1	TGTGCCACCAGTGATTTGGTTGAAGCTTTCTTT	CATSDLVEAFF
.	TRBJ2-3	.	TRBV3-1/TRBV3-2	TGTGCCAGCAGCCCCCTTGCCCTGTTTGACCGCGGCCGCACAGATACGCAGTATTTT	CASSPLALFDRGRTDTQYF
.	TRBJ2-3	.	TRBV7-3	TGTGCCAGCAGCCTATTAGCGGCCAACACAGATACGCAGTATTTT	CASSLLAANTDTQYF
.	TRBJ1-5	TRBD1	TRBV18	TGTGCCAGCTCAGGGGACAGCCAGGATCAGCCCCAGCATTTT	CASSGDSQDQPQHF
once	TRBJ2-1	TRBD1	TRBV18	TGTGCCAGCTCACTTGCGACAGGGGATTTGACTGAGCAGTTCTTC	CASSLATGDLTEQFF
few	TRBJ2-7	TRBD2	TRBV6-5	TGTGCCAGCAGAGAGATAGCGGGAGGGCCAGTCGAGCAGTACTTC	CASREIAGGPVEQYF